The clone carrying this T cell receptor (beta chain) was recorded a few times. Its cognate antigen is unknown. This entry is derived from a study of cytomegalovirus exposure and HLA in healthy donors. General study results and limits: More clonal expansion characterized HLA-associated TCR beta chains than equally common others in a later analysis.

PCR was performed using 60 Vbeta and 13 Jbeta primers. This table comes from immunoSEQ multiplex PCR, and its TCRdb copy is limited to in-frame clones, with some not included. The top ten clones hold 5% to 6.5% of a sample with fewer than 200,000 clones, approximately 76% of them seen once. The sample taken for sequencing was PBMCs. This receptor was identified in a woman aged 18-29 years in good health and CMV-seropositive.

CDR3 amino acids: CASSEAGGNTGELFF. As DNA, the CDR3 is TGTGCCAGCAGTGAAGCGGGGGGAAACACCGGGGAGCTGTTTTTT. The chain employs TRBV2 and TRBJ2-2; D might be TRBD2 (6 bases). The CDR3 sequence is 15 residues long. CDR1 is SNHLY and CDR2 is FYNNEI in the germline V gene. V lost 0 bases, J lost 2 bases, and 7 bases lay in between.